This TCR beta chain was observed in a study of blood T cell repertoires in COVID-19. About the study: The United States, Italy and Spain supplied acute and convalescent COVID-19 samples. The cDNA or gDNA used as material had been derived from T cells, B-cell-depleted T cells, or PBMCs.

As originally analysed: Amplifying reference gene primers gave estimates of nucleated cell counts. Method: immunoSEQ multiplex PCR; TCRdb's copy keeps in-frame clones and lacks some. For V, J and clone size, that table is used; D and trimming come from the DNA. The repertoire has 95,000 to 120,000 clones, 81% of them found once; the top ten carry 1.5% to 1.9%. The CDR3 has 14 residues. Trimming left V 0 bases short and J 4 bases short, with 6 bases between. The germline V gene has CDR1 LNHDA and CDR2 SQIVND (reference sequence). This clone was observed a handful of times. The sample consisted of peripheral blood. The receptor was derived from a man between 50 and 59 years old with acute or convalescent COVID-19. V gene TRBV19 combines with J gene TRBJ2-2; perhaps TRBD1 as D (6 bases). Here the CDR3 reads CASSIDRGTGELFF. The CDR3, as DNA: TGTGCCAGTAGTATAGACAGGGGCACCGGGGAGCTGTTTTTT. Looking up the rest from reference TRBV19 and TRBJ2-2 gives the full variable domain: DGGITQSPKYLFRKEGQNVTLSCEQNLNHDAMYWYRQDPGQGLRLIYYSQIVNDFQKGDIAEGYSVSREKKESFPLTVTSAQKNPTAFYLCASSIDRGTGELFFGEGSRLTVL.